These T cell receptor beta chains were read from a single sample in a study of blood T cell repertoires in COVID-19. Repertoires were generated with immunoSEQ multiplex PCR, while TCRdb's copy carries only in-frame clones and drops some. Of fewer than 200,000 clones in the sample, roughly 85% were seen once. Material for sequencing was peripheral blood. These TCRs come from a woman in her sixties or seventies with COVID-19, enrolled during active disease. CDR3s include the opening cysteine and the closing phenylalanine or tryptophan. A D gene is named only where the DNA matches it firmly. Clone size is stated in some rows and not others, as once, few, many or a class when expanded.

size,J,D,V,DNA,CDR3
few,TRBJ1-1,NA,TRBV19,TGTGCCAGTAGGGCAGGGAAAAGGACTGAAGCTTTCTTT,CASRAGKRTEAFF
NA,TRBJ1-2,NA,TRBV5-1,TGCGCCAGCAGTGGGCAGGGGAACTATGGCTACACCTTC,CASSGQGNYGYTF
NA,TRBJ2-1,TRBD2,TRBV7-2,TGTGCCAGCCGACTAGCGGCCAACCTCGCCCACAATGAGCAGTTCTTC,CASRLAANLAHNEQFF
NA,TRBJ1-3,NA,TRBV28,TGTGCCAGCACTGGACAGTTCTCTGGAAACACCATATATTTT,CASTGQFSGNTIYF
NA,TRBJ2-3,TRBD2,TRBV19,TGTGCCACGAGGACTAGCGGATTCACAGATACGCAGTATTTT,CATRTSGFTDTQYF
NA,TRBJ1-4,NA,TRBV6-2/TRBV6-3,TGTGCCAGCAGTACCGACAGCAACTATGAAAAACTGTTTTTT,CASSTDSNYEKLFF
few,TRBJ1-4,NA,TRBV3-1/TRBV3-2,TGTGCCAGCCGAAGTAGAGCAACTAATGAAAAACTGTTTTTT,CASRSRATNEKLFF
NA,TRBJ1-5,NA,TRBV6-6,TGTGCCAGCAGTTACTCTGTACAGGGAAATCAGCCCCAGCATTTT,CASSYSVQGNQPQHF
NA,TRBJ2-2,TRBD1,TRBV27,TGTGCCAGCAGTTTATTACCGACAGGGGGGAACACCGGGGAGCTGTTTTTT,CASSLLPTGGNTGELFF
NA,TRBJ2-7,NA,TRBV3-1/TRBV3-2,TGTGCCAGCAGGAGGGGGACCGCCTACGAGCAGTACTTC,CASRRGTAYEQYF
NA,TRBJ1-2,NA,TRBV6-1,TGTGCCAGCAGTGAACGACAGTACTATGGCTACACCTTC,CASSERQYYGYTF
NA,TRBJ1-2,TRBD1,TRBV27,TGTGCCAGCAGTGCAAGGGGGCGTATTAATGGCTACACCTTC,CASSARGRINGYTF
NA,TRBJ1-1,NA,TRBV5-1,TGCGCCAGCAGCCCCCAGACAGTGAACACTGAAGCTTTCTTT,CASSPQTVNTEAFF
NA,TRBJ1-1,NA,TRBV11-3,TGTGCCAGCAGCTCTGACATGAACACTGAAGCTTTCTTT,CASSSDMNTEAFF
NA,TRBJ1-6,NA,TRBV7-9,TGTGCCAGCAGCTTAGAGCTGAATTCACCCCTCCACTTT,CASSLELNSPLHF
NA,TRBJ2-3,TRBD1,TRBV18,TGTGCCAGCTCACAAGATGCGACAGGGGGCTACACAGATACGCAGTATTTT,CASSQDATGGYTDTQYF
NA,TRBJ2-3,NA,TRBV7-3,TGTGCCAGCAGCTTTGGAGGGATAGATACGCAGTATTTT,CASSFGGIDTQYF
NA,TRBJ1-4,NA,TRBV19,TGTGCCAGTAGTATTCTAGGGCAGGAGGATGAAAAACTGTTTTTT,CASSILGQEDEKLFF
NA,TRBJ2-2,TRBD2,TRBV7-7,TGTGCTAGCAGCTTAGCTGTAGCGGGGGAACCTACCGGGGAGCTGTTTTTT,CASSLAVAGEPTGELFF
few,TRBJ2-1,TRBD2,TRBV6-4,TGTGCCAGCAGTGTCATAGGGCGGGAGAGTGAGCAGTTCTTC,CASSVIGRESEQFF
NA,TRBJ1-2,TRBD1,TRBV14,TGTGCCAGCAGCCAAGTCAGGGGGCGCCGGAACTATGGCTACACCTTC,CASSQVRGRRNYGYTF
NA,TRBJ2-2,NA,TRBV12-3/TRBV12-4,TGTGCCAGCAGTTTCTTATTGTTCGGGGAGCTGTTTTTT,CASSFLLFGELFF
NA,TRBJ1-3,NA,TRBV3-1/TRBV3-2,TGTGCCAGCAGCCTTTCCGGGACATACAACACCATATATTTT,CASSLSGTYNTIYF
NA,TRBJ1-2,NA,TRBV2,TGTGCCAGCAGTGGGCACTATGGCTACACCTTC,CASSGHYGYTF
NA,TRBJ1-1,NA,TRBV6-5,TGTGCCAGCGCTCAGGTGAACACTGAAGCTTTCTTT,CASAQVNTEAFF
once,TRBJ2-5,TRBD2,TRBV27,TGTGCCAGCAGTACGGGACTAGCGGGAGTCGAGACCCAGTACTTC,CASSTGLAGVETQYF
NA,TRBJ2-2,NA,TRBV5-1,TGCGCCAGCAGCTTTGGTAGCAGCCCCACCGGGGAGCTGTTTTTT,CASSFGSSPTGELFF
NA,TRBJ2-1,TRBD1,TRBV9,TGTGCCAGCAGCGTAGGGTTGACAGGGGCCTCCTACAATGAGCAGTTCTTC,CASSVGLTGASYNEQFF
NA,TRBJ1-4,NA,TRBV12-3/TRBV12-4,TGTGCCAGCAGGTCCCCCCCGGAAAAACTGTTTTTT,CASRSPPEKLFF
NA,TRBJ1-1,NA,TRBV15,TGTGCCTCGGGAGATTTGAACACTGAAGCTTTCTTT,CASGDLNTEAFF
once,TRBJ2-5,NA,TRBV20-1,TGCAGTGCCGGGACATTAGAGACCCAGTACTTC,CSAGTLETQYF
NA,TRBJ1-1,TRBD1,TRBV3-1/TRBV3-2,TGTGCCAGCAGCCCGATCAGGGGGGAAGCTTTCTTT,CASSPIRGEAFF
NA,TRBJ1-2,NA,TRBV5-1,TGCGCCAGCAGCTTGGAGGGACTTGACGATGGCTACACCTTC,CASSLEGLDDGYTF
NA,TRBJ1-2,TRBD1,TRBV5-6,TGTGCCAGCAGGACCAGGGACAGGGAGTTTTCCTACAACTATGGCTACACCTTC,CASRTRDREFSYNYGYTF
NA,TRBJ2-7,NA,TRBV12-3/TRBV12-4,TGTGCCAGCAGTTTTAGGAGCGAGCAGTACTTC,CASSFRSEQYF
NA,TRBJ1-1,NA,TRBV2,NA,CASILDRGTEAFF
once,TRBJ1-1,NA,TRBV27,TGTGCCAGCAGTTTAAGCGTAACACCCAGCACTGAAGCTTTCTTT,CASSLSVTPSTEAFF
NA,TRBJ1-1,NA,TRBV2,TGTGCCAGCAGTGGAACTCGGGACAAAGCTTTCTTT,CASSGTRDKAFF
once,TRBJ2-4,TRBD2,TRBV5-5,TGTGCCAGCAGCTCACTAGCGGGGGACAAAAACATTCAGTACTTC,CASSSLAGDKNIQYF
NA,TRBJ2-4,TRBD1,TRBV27,TGTGCCAGCAGTTCACCCCGGGACAGGGATCCCCTGGCCAAAAACATTCAGTACTTC,CASSSPRDRDPLAKNIQYF